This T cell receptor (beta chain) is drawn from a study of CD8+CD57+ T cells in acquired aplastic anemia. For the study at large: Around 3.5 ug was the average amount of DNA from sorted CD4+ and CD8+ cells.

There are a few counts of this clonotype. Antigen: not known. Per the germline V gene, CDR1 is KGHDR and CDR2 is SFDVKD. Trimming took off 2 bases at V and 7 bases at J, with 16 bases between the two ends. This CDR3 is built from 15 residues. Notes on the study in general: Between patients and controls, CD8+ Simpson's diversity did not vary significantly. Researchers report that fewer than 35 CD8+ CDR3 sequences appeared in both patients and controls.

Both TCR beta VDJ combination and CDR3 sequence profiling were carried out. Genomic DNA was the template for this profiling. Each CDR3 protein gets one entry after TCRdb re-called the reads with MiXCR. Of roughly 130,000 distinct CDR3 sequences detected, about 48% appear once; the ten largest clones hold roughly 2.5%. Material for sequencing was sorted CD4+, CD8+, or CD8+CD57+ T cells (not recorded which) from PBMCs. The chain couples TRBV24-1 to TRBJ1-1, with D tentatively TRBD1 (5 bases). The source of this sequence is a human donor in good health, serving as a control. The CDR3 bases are TGTGCCACCAGTGATTCCGGCACAGGTACCCTTGAAGCTTTCTTT. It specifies CATSDSGTGTLEAFF.